Described below is a single T cell receptor (beta chain) sequence and its context. RNA amounts of about 0.45 to 1 ug underwent reverse transcription with random hexamers. An immunoSEQ multiplex PCR amplified TCR beta CDR3 over 54 Vbeta and 13 Jbeta. TCRdb reprocessed the immunoSEQ multiplex PCR reads with MiXCR, giving one entry per CDR3 protein. The sample includes under 85,000 distinct CDR3 sequences, 90% to 95% of them seen just once. The CDR3 runs 15 residues. The germline CDR1 and CDR2 sequences are GTSNPN and SVGIG (reference sequence). Between the trimmed V and J ends, which lost 0 bases and 6 bases, there was a span of 17 bases. These data originate in a study of CD8 T cells in Susac syndrome.

The chain has TRBV30 and TRBJ1-2, with no clear D. The sequence came from a human donor with Susac syndrome. Sequenced material: CD8+ T cells from PBMCs. CDR3 region: CAWSVLALDPHGYTF. In DNA form, the CDR3 reads TGTGCCTGGAGTGTACTGGCGCTCGACCCCCATGGCTACACCTTC.